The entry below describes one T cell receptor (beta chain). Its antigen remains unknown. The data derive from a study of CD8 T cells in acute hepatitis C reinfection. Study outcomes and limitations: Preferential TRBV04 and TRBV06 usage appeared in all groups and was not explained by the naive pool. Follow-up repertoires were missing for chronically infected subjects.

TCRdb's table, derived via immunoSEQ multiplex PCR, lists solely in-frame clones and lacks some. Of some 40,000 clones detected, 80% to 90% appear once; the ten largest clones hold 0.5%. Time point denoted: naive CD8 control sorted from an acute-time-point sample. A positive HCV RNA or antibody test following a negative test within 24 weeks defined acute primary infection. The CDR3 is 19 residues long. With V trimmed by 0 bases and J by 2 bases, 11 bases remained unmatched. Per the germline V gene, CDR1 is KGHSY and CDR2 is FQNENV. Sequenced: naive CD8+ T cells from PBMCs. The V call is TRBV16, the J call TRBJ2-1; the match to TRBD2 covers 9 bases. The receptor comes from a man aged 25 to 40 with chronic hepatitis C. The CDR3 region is CASSQSIRGGRGPYNEQFF. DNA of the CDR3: TGTGCCAGCAGCCAATCGATTCGAGGCGGGAGGGGCCCCTACAATGAGCAGTTCTTC.